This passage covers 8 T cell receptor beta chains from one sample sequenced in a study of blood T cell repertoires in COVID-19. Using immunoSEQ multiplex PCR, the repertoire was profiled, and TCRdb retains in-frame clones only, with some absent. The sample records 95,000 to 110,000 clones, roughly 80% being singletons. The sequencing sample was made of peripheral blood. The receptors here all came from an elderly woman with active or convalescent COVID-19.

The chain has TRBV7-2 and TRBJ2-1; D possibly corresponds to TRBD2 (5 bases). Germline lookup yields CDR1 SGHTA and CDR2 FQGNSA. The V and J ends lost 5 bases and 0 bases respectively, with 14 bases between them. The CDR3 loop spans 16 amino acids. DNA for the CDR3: TGTGCCAGCAGCGAAACCGGGGAACCCTCCTACAATGAGCAGTTCTTC. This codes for CASSETGEPSYNEQFF.

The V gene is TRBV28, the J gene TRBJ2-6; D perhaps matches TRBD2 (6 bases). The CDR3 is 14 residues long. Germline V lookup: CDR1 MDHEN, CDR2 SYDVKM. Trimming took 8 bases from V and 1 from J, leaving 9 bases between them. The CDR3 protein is CASGGISGANVLTF. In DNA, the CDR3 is TGTGCCAGCGGAGGGATTTCTGGGGCCAACGTCCTGACTTTC.

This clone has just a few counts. For the CDR3, the DNA is TGCGCCAGCAGCTTGTTAGGGGGCGAGGGAGGTGAGCAGTTCTTC. As protein: CASSLLGGEGGEQFF. The chain couples TRBV5-1 to TRBJ2-1, with D maybe TRBD1 (7 bases). V was shortened by 1 base and J by 9 bases, with 17 bases between the two germline ends. There are 15 residues in the CDR3. Germline V lookup: CDR1 SGHRS, CDR2 YFSETQ.

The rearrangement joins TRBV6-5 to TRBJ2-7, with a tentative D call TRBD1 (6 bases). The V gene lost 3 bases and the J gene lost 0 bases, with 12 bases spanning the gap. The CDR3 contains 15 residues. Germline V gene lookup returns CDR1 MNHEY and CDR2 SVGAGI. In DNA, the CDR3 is TGTGCCAGCAGTTATGGGGGCAAAACCTCCTACGAGCAGTACTTC. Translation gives CASSYGGKTSYEQYF.

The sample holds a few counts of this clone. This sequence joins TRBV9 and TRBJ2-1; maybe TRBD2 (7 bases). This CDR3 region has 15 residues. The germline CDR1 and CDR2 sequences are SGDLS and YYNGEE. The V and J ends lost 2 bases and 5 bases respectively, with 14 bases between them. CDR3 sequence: CASSVRGATHNEQFF. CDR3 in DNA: TGTGCCAGCAGCGTTCGGGGGGCGACACACAATGAGCAGTTCTTC.

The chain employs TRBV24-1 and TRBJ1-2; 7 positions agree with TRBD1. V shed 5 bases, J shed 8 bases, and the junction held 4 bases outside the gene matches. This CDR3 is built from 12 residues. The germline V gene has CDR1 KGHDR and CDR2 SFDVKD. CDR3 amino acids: CATSVQGDGYTF. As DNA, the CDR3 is TGTGCCACCAGTGTCCAGGGGGACGGCTACACCTTC.

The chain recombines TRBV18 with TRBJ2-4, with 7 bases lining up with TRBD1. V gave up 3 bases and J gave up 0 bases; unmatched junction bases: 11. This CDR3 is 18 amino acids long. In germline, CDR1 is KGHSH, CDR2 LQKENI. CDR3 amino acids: CASSPRQGPDLAKNIQYF. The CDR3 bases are TGTGCCAGCTCACCTCGACAGGGTCCTGATCTAGCCAAAAACATTCAGTACTTC.

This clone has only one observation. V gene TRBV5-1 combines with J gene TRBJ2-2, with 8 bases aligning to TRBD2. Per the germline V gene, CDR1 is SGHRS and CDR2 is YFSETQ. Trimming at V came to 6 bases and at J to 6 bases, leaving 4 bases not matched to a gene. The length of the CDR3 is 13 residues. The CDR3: CASNGGAPGELFF. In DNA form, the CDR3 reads TGCGCCAGCAACGGGGGGGCGCCCGGGGAGCTGTTTTTT.